The TCR beta chain under discussion was sequenced for a study of T-cell reconstitution after alpha-beta-depleted transplantation in children (dated by TCRdb to about 2016). Regarding the complete study: Using TCR repertoire profiling, the study quantitatively followed how T-cell immune reconstitution unfolded in children after TCRalphabeta/CD19-depleted allogeneic hematopoietic cell transplantation.

What the treatment or condition label conveys for this sample: allogeneic hematopoietic cell transplantation with graft depleted of TCRalphabeta T cells and CD19 B cells. TCRalphabeta/CD19-depleted allogeneic hematopoietic cell grafts were given to the transplant recipients, all of whom were children. The sample holds a few counts of this clonotype. Its specific antigen is unknown. Base quality data are lacking; no much larger clone is found one base away. Libraries came from PCR. TCRdb names Illumina HiSeq 2500 as the instrument used. Molecular barcoding was employed in the preparation of TCR libraries, with unique molecular identifiers being used to normalize TCRbeta repertoire quantification. TCRdb itself trimmed the public reads at Q25 with fastp, ran MiXCR and retained productive beta chains. Rows with a matching CDR3 protein are joined into one entry that keeps the most common DNA and genes. The sample table records over 120,000 distinct CDR3 sequences; roughly 8.8% of these occur just once. Of the sample, less than 20% is held by the ten largest clones.

General study outcomes and caveats: The apparently early recovery of alphabetaT-cell counts about two months after transplant reportedly depended on only several hundred rapidly expanded clones that came from non-depleted graft cells. In some patients, high TCRbeta diversity at day 60 was attributed to recipient T cells and intrathymic progenitors that had survived conditioning. Over subsequent months, a decline in hyperexpanded clone frequencies was noted, and after one year, T-cell counts and TCRbeta diversity were mostly ascribed to newly produced T cells.

This specimen was PBMCs, mostly from graft donor cells, taken 180 days after TCRalphabeta/CD19-depleted stem cell transplant. The TCR sequence derives from a female patient aged 2-10 years who had a stem cell transplant for congenital amegakaryocytic thrombocytopenia, so the T cells may come from the graft donor.

The DNA is TGTGCCAGCAGCCATCGGGACAGCCTTCAAGAGACCCAGTACTTC. This is translated as CASSHRDSLQETQYF. The chain employs TRBV7-9 and TRBJ2-5, and 7 bases in between align with TRBD1. Compared with germline, V lacks 5 bases and J lacks 2 bases; bases without a gene match: 8. Including the terminal cysteine and phenylalanine, the CDR3 comprises 15 residues. CDR3 DNA is the only sequence kept; it has 45 bases, read in frame from the first base. The germline V gene encodes CDR1 SEHNR and CDR2 FQNEAQ (reference sequence).